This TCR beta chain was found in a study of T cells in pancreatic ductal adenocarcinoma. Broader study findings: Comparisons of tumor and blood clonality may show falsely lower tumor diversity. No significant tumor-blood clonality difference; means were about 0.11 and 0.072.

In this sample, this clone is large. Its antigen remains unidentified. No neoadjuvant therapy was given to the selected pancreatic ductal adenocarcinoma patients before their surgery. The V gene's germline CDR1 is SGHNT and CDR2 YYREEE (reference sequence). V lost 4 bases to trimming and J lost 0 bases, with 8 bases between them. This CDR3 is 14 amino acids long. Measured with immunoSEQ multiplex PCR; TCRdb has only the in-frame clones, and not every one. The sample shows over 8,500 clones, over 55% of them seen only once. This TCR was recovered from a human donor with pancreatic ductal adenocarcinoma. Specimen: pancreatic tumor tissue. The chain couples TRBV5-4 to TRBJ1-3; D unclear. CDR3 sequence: CASSPAGSGNTIYF. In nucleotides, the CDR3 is TGTGCCAGCAGCCCGGCTGGCTCTGGAAACACCATATATTTT.